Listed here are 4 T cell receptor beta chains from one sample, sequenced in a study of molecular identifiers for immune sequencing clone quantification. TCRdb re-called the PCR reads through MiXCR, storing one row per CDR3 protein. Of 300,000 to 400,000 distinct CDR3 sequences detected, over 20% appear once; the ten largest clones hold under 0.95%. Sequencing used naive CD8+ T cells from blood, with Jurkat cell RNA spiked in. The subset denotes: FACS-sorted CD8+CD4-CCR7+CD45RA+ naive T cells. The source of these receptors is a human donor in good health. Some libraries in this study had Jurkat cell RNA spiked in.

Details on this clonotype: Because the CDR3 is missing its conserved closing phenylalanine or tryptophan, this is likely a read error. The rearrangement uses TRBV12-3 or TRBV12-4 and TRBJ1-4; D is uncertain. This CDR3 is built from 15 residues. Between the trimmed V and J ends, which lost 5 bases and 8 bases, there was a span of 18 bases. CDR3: CASSPPVEGGEKLFS. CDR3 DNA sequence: TGTGCCAGCAGTCCCCCTGTGGAGGGCGGAGAAAAACTGTTTTCT.

CDR3 loop: CASSLAGGRGDTQYF. In DNA form, the CDR3 reads TGTGCCAGCAGCTTAGCGGGGGGCCGTGGAGATACGCAGTATTTT. The rearrangement uses TRBV7-8 and TRBJ2-3; D may match TRBD1 or TRBD2 (6 bases each). The V and J ends lost 0 bases and 5 bases respectively, with 12 bases between them. The length of the CDR3 is 15 residues. CDR1 and CDR2 from the germline V gene are SGHVS and FQNEAQ.

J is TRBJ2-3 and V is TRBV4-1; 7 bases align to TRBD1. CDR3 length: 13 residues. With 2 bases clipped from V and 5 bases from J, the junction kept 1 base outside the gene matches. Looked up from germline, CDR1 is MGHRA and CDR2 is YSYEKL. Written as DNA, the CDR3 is TGCGCCAGCAGCCAACCAGGGGGAGATACGCAGTATTTT. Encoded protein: CASSQPGGDTQYF.

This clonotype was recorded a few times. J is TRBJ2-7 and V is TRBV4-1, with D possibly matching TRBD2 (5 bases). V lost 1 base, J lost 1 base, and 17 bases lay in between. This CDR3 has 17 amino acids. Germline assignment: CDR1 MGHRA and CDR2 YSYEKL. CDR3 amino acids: CASSQVPGFYRSYEQYF. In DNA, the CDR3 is TGCGCCAGCAGCCAAGTACCGGGGTTTTATAGGTCCTACGAGCAGTACTTC.